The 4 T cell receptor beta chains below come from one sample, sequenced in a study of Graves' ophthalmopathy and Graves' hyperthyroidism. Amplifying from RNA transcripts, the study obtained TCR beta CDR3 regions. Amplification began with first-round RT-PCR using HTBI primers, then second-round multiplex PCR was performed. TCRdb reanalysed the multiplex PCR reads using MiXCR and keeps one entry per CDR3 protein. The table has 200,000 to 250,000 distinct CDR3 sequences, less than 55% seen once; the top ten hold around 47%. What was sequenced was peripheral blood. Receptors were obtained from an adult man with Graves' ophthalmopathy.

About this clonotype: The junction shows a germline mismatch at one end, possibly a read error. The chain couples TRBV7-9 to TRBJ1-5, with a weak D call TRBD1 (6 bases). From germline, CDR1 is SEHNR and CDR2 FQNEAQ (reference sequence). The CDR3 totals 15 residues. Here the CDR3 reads CASSPYSGVNQPQHF. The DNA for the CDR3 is TGCGCCAGCAGCCCCTATTCAGGGGTCAATCAGCCCCAGCATTTT.

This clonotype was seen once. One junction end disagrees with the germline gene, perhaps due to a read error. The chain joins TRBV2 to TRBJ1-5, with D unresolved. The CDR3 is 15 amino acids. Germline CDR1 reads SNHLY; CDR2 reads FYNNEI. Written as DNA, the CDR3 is TGCGCCAGCAGCCAAGAGAGGCAGAGCAATCAGCCCCAGCATTTT. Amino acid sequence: CASSQERQSNQPQHF. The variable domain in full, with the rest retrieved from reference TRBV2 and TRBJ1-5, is EPEVTQTPSHQVTQMGQEVILRCVPISNHLYFYWYRQILGQKVEFLVSFYNNEISEKSEIFDDQFSVERPDGSNFTLKIRSTKLEDSAMYFCASSQERQSNQPQHFGDGTRLSIL.

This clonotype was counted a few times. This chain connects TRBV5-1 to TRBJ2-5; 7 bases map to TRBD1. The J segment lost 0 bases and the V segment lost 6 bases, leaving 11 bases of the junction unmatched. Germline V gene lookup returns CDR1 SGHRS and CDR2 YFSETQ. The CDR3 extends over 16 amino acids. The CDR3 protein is CASTLNRGIHQETQYF. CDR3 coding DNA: TGCGCCAGCACCCTGAACAGGGGAATCCACCAAGAGACCCAGTACTTC.

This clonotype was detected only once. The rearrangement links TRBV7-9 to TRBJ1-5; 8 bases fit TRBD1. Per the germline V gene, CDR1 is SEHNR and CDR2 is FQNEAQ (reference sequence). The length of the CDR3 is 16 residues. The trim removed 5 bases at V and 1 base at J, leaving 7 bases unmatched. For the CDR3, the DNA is TGTGCCAGCAGCCGTTCCGACAGGGGAAGCAATCAGCCCCAGCATTTT. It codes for CASSRSDRGSNQPQHF.